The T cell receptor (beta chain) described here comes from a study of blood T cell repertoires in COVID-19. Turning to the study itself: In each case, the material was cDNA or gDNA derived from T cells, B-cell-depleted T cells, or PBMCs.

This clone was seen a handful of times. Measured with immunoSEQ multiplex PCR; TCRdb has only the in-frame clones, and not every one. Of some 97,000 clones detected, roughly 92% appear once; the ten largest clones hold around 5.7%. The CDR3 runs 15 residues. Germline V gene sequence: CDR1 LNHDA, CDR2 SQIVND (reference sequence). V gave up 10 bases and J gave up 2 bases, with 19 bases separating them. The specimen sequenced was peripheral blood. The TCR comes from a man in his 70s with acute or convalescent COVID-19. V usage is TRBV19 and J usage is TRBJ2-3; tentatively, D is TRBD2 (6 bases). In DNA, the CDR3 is TGTGCCACCCAGCCCTGGGACTCTGCCACAGATACGCAGTATTTT. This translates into CATQPWDSATDTQYF.